This T cell receptor beta chain emerged from a study of preoperative IRX-2 immunotherapy in early breast cancer. Treatment reported: preoperative locoregional IRX-2 cytokine immunotherapy. Preoperative locoregional IRX-2 cytokine immunotherapy was tested in the phase Ib source study. The protocol was immunoSEQ multiplex PCR, while the TCRdb copy is restricted to in-frame clones and leaves out a portion. Of thousands of clones detected, 65% to 75% appear once; the ten largest clones hold roughly 9%. The germline CDR1 and CDR2 sequences are SGHDN and FVKESK. CDR3 size: 12 residues. V was trimmed by 4 bases and J by 9 bases, leaving 13 bases between them.

The chain is built from TRBV14 and TRBJ2-7; D is undetermined. The sequences come from tumor tissue, collected before IRX-2 immunotherapy. The receptor was derived from a human donor with breast cancer. The CDR3 DNA sequence: TGTGCCAGCAGCCTTTCCTTAGGCCTGCAGTACTTC. Translation: CASSLSLGLQYF.